The entry that follows covers one T cell receptor (beta chain) sequence. This specimen belongs to a study of T cell changes during pregnancy in multiple sclerosis. The protocol was immunoSEQ multiplex PCR, while the TCRdb copy is restricted to in-frame clones and leaves out a portion. The sample yields about 79,000 clones, about 93% seen once. The clonotype comes from a female donor in good health, enrolled as a control in a pregnancy study. The sequences come from peripheral blood, collected in the second trimester of pregnancy.

CDR3 amino acids: CASSRQGAAIEPQHF. CDR3 sequence (DNA): TGTGCCAGCAGTCGACAGGGGGCCGCCATTGAGCCCCAGCATTTT. The chain carries TRBV6-6 and TRBJ1-5, with TRBD1 matching over 10 bases. Germline CDR1 MNHNY, CDR2 SVGAGI (reference sequence). There are 15 residues in the CDR3. The trim removed 5 bases at V and 8 bases at J, leaving 9 bases unmatched.